This entry lists 10 T cell receptor beta chains sequenced from one sample in a study of graft-versus-host responses after intestinal transplantation (dated by TCRdb to the early 2020s). To prepare the library, the immunoSEQ multiplex PCR assay was applied. TCRdb re-hosts the immuneACCESS table, in-frame sequences only. Its copies lack some clones; in the studies checked, an unresolved V gene accounts for under half of them, and the cause for the rest is not known. This sample comprises about 82,000 clones, 80% to 95% of them detected only once. About 0.38% of the sample rests with the top ten. The time point label of this sample denotes: cells obtained before transplantation from donor or recipient. No antigen has been assigned to these receptors. The starting material was unstimulated CD4+ T cells sorted from spleen or lymph node cells, obtained before transplant. These receptors all stem from a human donor who was the organ donor for an intestinal transplant.

This rearrangement joins TRBV5-4 to TRBJ2-1; 8 bases agree with TRBD1. The ends lost 0 bases at V and 3 bases at J; junction bases unmatched: 2. Germline-derived CDR1 and CDR2 are SGHNT and YYREEE (reference sequence). This CDR3 has 15 residues. CDR3 DNA: TGTGCCAGCAGCTTGGGAGGACAGGGCTACAATGAGCAGTTCTTC. This gives the protein CASSLGGQGYNEQFF.

V gene TRBV28 combines with J gene TRBJ1-6, with D tentatively TRBD1 (6 bases). The CDR3 loop spans 15 amino acids. Trimming shortened V by 4 bases and J by 6 bases, and 13 bases separated the two germline ends. Germline V gene sequence: CDR1 MDHEN, CDR2 SYDVKM. For the CDR3, the DNA is TGTGCCAGCAGTTCCCCCGGGACATCTAATTCACCCCTCCACTTT. It yields the protein CASSSPGTSNSPLHF.

The V gene is TRBV4-1, the J gene TRBJ2-7; weak D call: TRBD1 (6 bases). Trimming took 3 bases from V and 3 from J, leaving 15 bases between them. Per germline, CDR1 MGHRA and CDR2 YSYEKL. The CDR3 consists of 15 residues. CDR3 loop: CASSHVGTYNYEQYF. In DNA, the CDR3 is TGCGCCAGCAGCCACGTCGGGACATACAACTACGAGCAGTACTTC.

The table lists this clone with a count of one. This chain connects TRBV29-1 to TRBJ2-1; TRBD1 aligns across 9 bases. With V trimmed by 6 bases and J by 14 bases, 14 bases remained unmatched. The CDR3 sequence is 13 residues long. The germline gives CDR1 SQVTM, CDR2 ANQGSEA. CDR3 sequence (DNA): TGCAGCGTCCGGGACAGGGTTATCCGGACCGAGTTCTTC. Translating it yields CSVRDRVIRTEFF.

As to this clone: Germline and junction disagree at one end, which may indicate a read error. The genes are TRBV6-5 and TRBJ1-1; D not certain. Looked up from germline, CDR1 is MNHEY and CDR2 is SVGAGI. CDR3 length equals 11 residues. The CDR3 spells CASSYPRGWSF. CDR3 in DNA: TGTGCCAGCAGTTACCCACGAGGCTGGTCCTTC.

The V and J genes are TRBV27 and TRBJ2-7, with D possibly being TRBD2 (5 bases). The CDR3 covers 11 residues. Trimming removed 6 bases from V and 2 bases from J, with 5 bases in between. CDR1 MNHEY and CDR2 SMNVEV come from the germline V gene (reference sequence). The DNA for the CDR3 is TGTGCCAGCAGGCGGGCCTACGAGCAGTACTTC. Translated, it gives CASRRAYEQYF.

The CDR3 region has the DNA TGTGCCAGCAGCCAAGATGGCCTGTACTCTGGGGCCAACGTCCTGACTTTC. It specifies CASSQDGLYSGANVLTF. The V and J genes are TRBV4-2 and TRBJ2-6, with D unclear. CDR3 size: 17 residues. The V gene lost 0 bases and the J gene lost 0 bases, with 9 bases spanning the gap. The germline V gene has CDR1 LGHNA and CDR2 YNFKEQ.

The chain employs TRBV19 and TRBJ2-5; no clear D. The better agreement between TRBJ2-7 and the DNA end casts doubt on the J call. This CDR3 comprises 13 residues. Per germline, CDR1 LNHDA and CDR2 SQIVND (reference sequence). CDR3 sequence reads: CASSIEHSYEQYF. DNA of the CDR3: TGTGCCAGTAGTATAGAGCACTCCTACGAGCAGTACTTC.

The rearrangement joins TRBV18 to TRBJ1-2; 7 bases are a match to TRBD1. Germline V lookup: CDR1 KGHSH, CDR2 LQKENI. This CDR3 has 16 residues. With 2 bases clipped from V and 4 bases from J, the junction kept 10 bases outside the gene matches. The DNA for the CDR3 is TGTGCCAGCTCACCATCGGACGCGGACAGGATCTATGGCTACACCTTC. Translating it yields CASSPSDADRIYGYTF.

The chain joins TRBV6-1 to TRBJ2-3, with 10 bases identical to TRBD2. The CDR3 runs to 16 residues. With 2 bases clipped from V and 5 bases from J, the junction kept 7 bases outside the gene matches. From germline, CDR1 is MNHNS and CDR2 SASEGT. CDR3 residues: CASSEMLAGVRDTQYF. The CDR3 bases are TGTGCCAGCAGTGAAATGCTAGCGGGAGTACGAGATACGCAGTATTTT.